The 14 T cell receptor beta chains in this list originate from one sample, sequenced in a study of T cell repertoires in cytomegalovirus infection. TCRdb reanalysed the reads using MiXCR and keeps one entry per CDR3 protein. The sample shows fewer than 300,000 distinct CDR3 sequences, about 23% of them seen only once. The material sequenced was PBMCs. These receptors were taken from a human donor in good health (CMV status not recorded). Some clones in this sample may be carry-over from other donors' samples.

This clonotype has ten or more counts. The J gene is TRBJ1-5, the V gene TRBV7-2, with D possibly being TRBD1 (6 bases). Germline CDR1 and CDR2: SGHTA and FQGNSA. The CDR3 extends over 17 amino acids. V lost 3 bases and J 0 bases, leaving 15 bases between the germline ends. CDR3 coding DNA: TGTGCCAGCAGCTTGTGGGGGCGCGGGACTAGCAATCAGCCCCAGCATTTT. Protein: CASSLWGRGTSNQPQHF.

The chain employs TRBV29-1 and TRBJ1-2, with D hard to call. CDR1 and CDR2 from the germline V gene are SQVTM and ANQGSEA. The CDR3 loop spans 10 amino acids. V shed 5 bases and J shed 7 bases, with 8 bases lying between them. The CDR3 DNA sequence: TGCAGCGTTAGCGGTCCTGGCTACACCTTC. This translates into CSVSGPGYTF.

This clonotype was seen many times. V gene TRBV7-2 combines with J gene TRBJ2-7, with unresolved D. The CDR3 is made up of 15 amino acids. The V end was cut by 0 bases, the J end by 3 bases, with 12 bases between. CDR1 is SGHTA, CDR2 FQGNSA, per germline. CDR3 sequence: CASSLAPTTGYEQYF. CDR3 DNA: TGTGCCAGCAGCTTAGCTCCTACGACGGGCTACGAGCAGTACTTC.

This chain connects TRBV14 to TRBJ2-5, with D possibly TRBD1 on 6 matching bases. There are 14 residues in the CDR3. CDR1 and CDR2 (germline): SGHDN, FVKESK. Deletions cut 6 bases from V and 1 base from J, with 12 bases between. The CDR3 region has the DNA TGTGCCAGCAGACTTACAGGGTTCCAAGAGACCCAGTACTTC. Amino acid sequence: CASRLTGFQETQYF.

The chain joins TRBV10-3 to TRBJ1-2; 9 bases agree with TRBD1. The trim removed 0 bases at V and 6 bases at J, leaving 5 bases unmatched. The CDR3 extends over 15 amino acids. Per germline, CDR1 ENHRY and CDR2 SYGVKD. The CDR3 region has the DNA TGTGCCATCAGTGAGTCGAACAGGGGGCGCGATGGCTACACCTTC. This gives the protein CAISESNRGRDGYTF.

The sample holds a few counts of this clonotype. The rearrangement uses TRBV6-6 and TRBJ2-7, with 13 nucleotides matching TRBD2. The CDR3 spans 16 residues. J was trimmed by 0 bases and V by 5 bases; bases with no gene match: 4. CDR1 is MNHNY, CDR2 SVGAGI, per germline (reference sequence). CDR3 in amino acids: CASSLGLAGASYEQYF. The CDR3 bases are TGTGCCAGCAGTCTAGGACTAGCGGGGGCCTCCTACGAGCAGTACTTC.

V gene TRBV19 combines with J gene TRBJ2-1; weak D call: TRBD2 (6 bases). The CDR3 has 15 amino acids. V shed 1 base and J shed 0 bases, with 7 bases lying between them. Looked up from germline, CDR1 is LNHDA and CDR2 is SQIVND (reference sequence). The CDR3 nucleotides are TGTGCCAGTAGTATAGGGGACTTCTCCTACAATGAGCAGTTCTTC. Its translation: CASSIGDFSYNEQFF.

This rearrangement joins TRBV6-1 to TRBJ2-7, with D possibly TRBD1 on 5 matching bases. The CDR3 is made up of 13 amino acids. V lost 3 bases, J lost 7 bases, and 13 bases lay in between. The germline V gene has CDR1 MNHNS and CDR2 SASEGT. CDR3 DNA sequence: TGTGCCAGCAGTGATCGGCCAAAGGGGGAGCAGTACTTC. This sequence encodes CASSDRPKGEQYF.

There are a few counts of this clonotype. The J gene is TRBJ1-3, the V gene TRBV2, with a weak D call TRBD1 (5 bases). Germline lookup yields CDR1 SNHLY and CDR2 FYNNEI. CDR3 size: 14 residues. The V and J ends lost 2 bases and 2 bases respectively, with 7 bases between them. CDR3 residues: CASSEQGAGNTIYF. Written as DNA, the CDR3 is TGTGCCAGCAGTGAACAGGGTGCTGGAAACACCATATATTTT.

This clonotype was counted at least ten times. This chain connects TRBV7-2 to TRBJ2-7; tentatively, D is TRBD2 (6 bases). The V gene's germline CDR1 is SGHTA and CDR2 FQGNSA. The CDR3 has 17 amino acids. Trimming pared 2 bases from V and 0 bases from J, leaving 17 bases between. The CDR3 loop is CASSLLGGLTNSYEQYF. In DNA form, the CDR3 reads TGTGCCAGCAGCTTACTTGGAGGGCTCACAAACTCCTACGAGCAGTACTTC.

V usage is TRBV5-4 and J usage is TRBJ2-1; 7 positions match TRBD2. Per the germline V gene, CDR1 is SGHNT and CDR2 is YYREEE (reference sequence). Losses at the gene ends were 2 bases for V and 6 bases for J; bases not matched to a gene: 11. The length of the CDR3 is 16 residues. In DNA, the CDR3 is TGTGCCAGCAGCTTCAGTCAGCGGGGCGGGGGCAATGAGCAGTTCTTC. It translates to CASSFSQRGGGNEQFF.

This clonotype came up many times. This sequence joins TRBV7-8 and TRBJ1-3; D is undetermined. The CDR3 has 14 residues. Germline CDR1 reads SGHVS; CDR2 reads FQNEAQ. V was shortened by 5 bases and J by 2 bases, with 10 bases between the two germline ends. The CDR3 sequence is CASSPLRAGNTIYF. In nucleotides, the CDR3 is TGTGCCAGCAGCCCGTTGCGGGCTGGAAACACCATATATTTT.

The genes are TRBV29-1 and TRBJ2-6; D gene unclear. Between the trimmed V and J ends, which lost 3 bases and 0 bases, there was a span of 3 bases. Germline CDR1 is SQVTM and CDR2 is ANQGSEA. CDR3 size: 13 residues. The CDR3 protein is CSVEISGANVLTF. The DNA for the CDR3 is TGCAGCGTTGAGATCTCTGGGGCCAACGTCCTGACTTTC.

The chain combines TRBV13 with TRBJ2-7, with 8 positions matching TRBD1. The V and J ends lost 5 bases and 3 bases, in that order; junction bases with no gene match: 6. This CDR3 is 14 amino acids long. CDR1 and CDR2 from the germline V gene are PRHDT and FYEKMQ (reference sequence). CDR3 in DNA: TGTGCCAGCAGCGCGGGACAGGCACACTACGAGCAGTACTTC. Its protein product is CASSAGQAHYEQYF.